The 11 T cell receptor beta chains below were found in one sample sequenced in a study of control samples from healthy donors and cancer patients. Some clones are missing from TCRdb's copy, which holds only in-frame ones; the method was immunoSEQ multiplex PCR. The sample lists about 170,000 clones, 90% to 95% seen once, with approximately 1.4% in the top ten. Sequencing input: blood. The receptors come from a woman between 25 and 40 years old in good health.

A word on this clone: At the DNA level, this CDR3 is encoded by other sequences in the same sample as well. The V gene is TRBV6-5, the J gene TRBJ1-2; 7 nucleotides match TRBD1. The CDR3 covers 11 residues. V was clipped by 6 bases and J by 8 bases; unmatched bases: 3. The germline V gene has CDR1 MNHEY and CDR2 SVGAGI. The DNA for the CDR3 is TGTGCCAGCAGCACAGGGGTCGGCTACACCTTC. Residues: CASSTGVGYTF.

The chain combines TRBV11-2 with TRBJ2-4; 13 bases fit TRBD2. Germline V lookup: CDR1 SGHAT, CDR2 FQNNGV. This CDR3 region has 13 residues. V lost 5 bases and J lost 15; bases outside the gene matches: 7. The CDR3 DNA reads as TGTGCCAGCAGCCCCGGACTAGCGGGAGTTTCGTACTTC. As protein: CASSPGLAGVSYF.

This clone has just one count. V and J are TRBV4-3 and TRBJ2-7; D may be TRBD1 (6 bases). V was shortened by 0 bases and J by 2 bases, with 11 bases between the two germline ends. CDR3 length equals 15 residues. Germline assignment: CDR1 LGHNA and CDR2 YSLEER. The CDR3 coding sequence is TGCGCCAGCAGCCAAGATCCGGCAGGGGCCTACGAGCAGTACTTC. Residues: CASSQDPAGAYEQYF.

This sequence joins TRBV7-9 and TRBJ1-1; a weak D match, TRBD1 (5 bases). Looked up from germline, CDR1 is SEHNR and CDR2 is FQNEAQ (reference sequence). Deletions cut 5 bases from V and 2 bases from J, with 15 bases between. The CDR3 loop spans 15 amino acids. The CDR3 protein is CASSPSGTANTEAFF. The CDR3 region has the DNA TGTGCCAGCAGCCCCTCCGGGACGGCAAACACTGAAGCTTTCTTT.

The DNA of the CDR3 is TGTGCCAGCTCACCACCGGCACAGCGCAATCAGCCCCAGCATTTT. It encodes CASSPPAQRNQPQHF. V gene TRBV18 combines with J gene TRBJ1-5; D gene ambiguous. CDR1 and CDR2 (germline): KGHSH, LQKENI. V lost 0 bases and J lost 2, with 8 bases in between. This CDR3 has 15 residues.

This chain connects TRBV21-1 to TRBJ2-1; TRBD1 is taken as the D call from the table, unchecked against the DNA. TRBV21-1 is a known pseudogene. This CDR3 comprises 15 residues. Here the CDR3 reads CASSKGGRGRNEQFF. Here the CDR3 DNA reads TGTGCCAGCAGCAAAGGGGGCAGGGGGCGCAATGAGCAGTTCTTC.

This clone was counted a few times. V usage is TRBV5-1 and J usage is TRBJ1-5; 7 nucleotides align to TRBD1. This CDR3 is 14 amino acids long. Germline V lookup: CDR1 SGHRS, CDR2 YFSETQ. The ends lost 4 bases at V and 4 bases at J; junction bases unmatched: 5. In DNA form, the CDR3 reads TGCGCCAGCAGCCCGGGACAGACGAATCAGCCCCAGCATTTT. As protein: CASSPGQTNQPQHF.

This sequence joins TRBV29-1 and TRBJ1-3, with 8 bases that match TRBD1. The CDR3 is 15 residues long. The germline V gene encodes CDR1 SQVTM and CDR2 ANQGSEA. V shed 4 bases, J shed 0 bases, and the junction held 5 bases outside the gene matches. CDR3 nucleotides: TGCAGCGTTGTTTGGGACAGGCTCTCTGGAAACACCATATATTTT. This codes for CSVVWDRLSGNTIYF.

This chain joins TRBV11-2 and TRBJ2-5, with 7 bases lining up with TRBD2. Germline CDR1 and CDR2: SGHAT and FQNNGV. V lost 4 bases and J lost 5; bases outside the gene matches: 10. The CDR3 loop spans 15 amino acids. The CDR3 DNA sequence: TGTGCCAGCAGCTCCTGGACTAGTCACGGGGAGACCCAGTACTTC. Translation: CASSSWTSHGETQYF.

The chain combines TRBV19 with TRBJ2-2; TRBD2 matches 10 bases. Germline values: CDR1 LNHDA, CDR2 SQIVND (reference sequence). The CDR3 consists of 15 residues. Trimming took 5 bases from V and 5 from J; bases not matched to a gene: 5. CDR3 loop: CASSALAGATGELFF. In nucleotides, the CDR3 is TGTGCCAGTAGTGCGCTAGCGGGAGCTACCGGGGAGCTGTTTTTT.

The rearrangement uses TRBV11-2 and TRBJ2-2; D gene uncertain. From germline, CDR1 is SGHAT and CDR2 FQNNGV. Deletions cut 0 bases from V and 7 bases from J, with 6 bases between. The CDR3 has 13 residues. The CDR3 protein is CASSLDLGGELFF. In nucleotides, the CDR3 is TGTGCCAGCAGCTTAGATCTTGGCGGGGAGCTGTTTTTT.